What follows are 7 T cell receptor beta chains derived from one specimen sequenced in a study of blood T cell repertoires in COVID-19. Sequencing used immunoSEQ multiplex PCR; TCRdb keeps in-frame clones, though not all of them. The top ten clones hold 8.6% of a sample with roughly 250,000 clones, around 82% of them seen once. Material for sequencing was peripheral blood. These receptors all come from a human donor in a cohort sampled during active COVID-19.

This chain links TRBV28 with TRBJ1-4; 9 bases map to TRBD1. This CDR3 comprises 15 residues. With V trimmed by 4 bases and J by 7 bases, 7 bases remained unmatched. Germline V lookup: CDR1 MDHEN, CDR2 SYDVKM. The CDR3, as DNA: TGTGCCAGCAGTTCTACAGGGGGCGCAGGTGAAAAACTGTTTTTT. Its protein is CASSSTGGAGEKLFF.

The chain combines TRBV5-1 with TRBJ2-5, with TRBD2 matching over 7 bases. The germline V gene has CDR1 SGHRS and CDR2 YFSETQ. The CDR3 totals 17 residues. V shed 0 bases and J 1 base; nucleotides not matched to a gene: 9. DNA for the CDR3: TGCGCCAGCAGCTTGGCCCTTAGACTAGCAGCCCAAGAGACCCAGTACTTC. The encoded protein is CASSLALRLAAQETQYF.

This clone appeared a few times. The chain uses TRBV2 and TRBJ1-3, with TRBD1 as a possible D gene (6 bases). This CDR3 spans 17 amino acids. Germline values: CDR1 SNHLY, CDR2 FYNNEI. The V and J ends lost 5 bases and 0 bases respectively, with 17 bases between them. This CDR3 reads CASSIRTVGDSGNTIYF. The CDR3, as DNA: TGTGCCAGCAGTATACGGACAGTAGGCGACTCTGGAAACACCATATATTTT. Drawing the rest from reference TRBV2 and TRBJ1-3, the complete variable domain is EPEVTQTPSHQVTQMGQEVILRCVPISNHLYFYWYRQILGQKVEFLVSFYNNEISEKSEIFDDQFSVERPDGSNFTLKIRSTKLEDSAMYFCASSIRTVGDSGNTIYFGEGSWLTVV.

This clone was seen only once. CDR3 protein: CASSQLGTGGSIYGYTF. Here the CDR3 DNA reads TGCGCCAGCAGCCAACTCGGGACAGGGGGTAGCATTTATGGCTACACCTTC. The rearrangement joins TRBV4-1 to TRBJ1-2; 11 bases map to TRBD1. With V trimmed by 2 bases and J by 5 bases, 10 bases remained unmatched. Germline-derived CDR1 and CDR2 are MGHRA and YSYEKL. This CDR3 is built from 17 residues.

The CDR3 DNA sequence: TGTGCCACCAGTGATTTGGCTAGCGGGGGGTTGGATACGCAGTATTTT. Residues: CATSDLASGGLDTQYF. V is TRBV24-1 and J is TRBJ2-3; 11 nucleotides line up with TRBD2. Germline V CDR1 and CDR2: KGHDR, SFDVKD. The CDR3 is 16 residues long. V shed 0 bases and J 6 bases; nucleotides not matched to a gene: 4.

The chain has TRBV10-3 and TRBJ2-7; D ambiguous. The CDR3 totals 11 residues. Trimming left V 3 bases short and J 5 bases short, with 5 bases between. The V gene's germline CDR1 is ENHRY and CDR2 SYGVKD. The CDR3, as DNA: TGTGCCATCAGTGAATCGGACGAGCAGTACTTC. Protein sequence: CAISESDEQYF.

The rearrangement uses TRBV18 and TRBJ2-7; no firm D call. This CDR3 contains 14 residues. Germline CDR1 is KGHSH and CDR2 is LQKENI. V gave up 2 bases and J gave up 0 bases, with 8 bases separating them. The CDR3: CASSPSYSSYEQYF. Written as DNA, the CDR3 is TGTGCCAGCTCACCATCCTACAGCTCCTACGAGCAGTACTTC.